This is a list of T cell receptor beta chains from one sample in a study of blood T cell repertoires in COVID-19. Clones were sequenced by immunoSEQ multiplex PCR, and TCRdb holds only the in-frame ones, with some missing. The table includes about 220,000 clones, approximately 83% detected once. The sample taken for sequencing was PBMCs or T cells enriched from blood (not recorded which). All receptors derive from a woman in her sixties or seventies who had recovered from COVID-19. The CDR3 runs from the conserved cysteine through the conserved F or W. Each record gives: clone size, V gene, J gene, D gene, CDR3 protein, CDR3 DNA. A D gene is named only where the DNA matches it firmly. Size tells how often a clone was seen (once, few, many) or the class of an expanded clone, and some rows leave it out.

size: once; V: TRBV7-2; J: TRBJ1-3; D: TRBD1; CDR3: CASSWGPTGAGNTIYF; DNA: TGTGCCAGCAGCTGGGGTCCCACAGGGGCGGGAAACACCATATATTTT
size: .; V: TRBV5-4; J: TRBJ2-7; D: TRBD1; CDR3: CASSPSTGGYEQYF; DNA: TGTGCCAGCAGTCCTTCCACAGGGGGCTACGAGCAGTACTTC
size: .; V: TRBV7-2; J: TRBJ1-1; D: .; CDR3: CASSPGGINTEAFF; DNA: TGTGCCAGCAGCCCGGGGGGCATTAACACTGAAGCTTTCTTT
size: .; V: TRBV11-3; J: TRBJ2-1; D: .; CDR3: CASSLTRAHNEQFF; DNA: TGTGCCAGCAGCTTAACCAGGGCCCACAATGAGCAGTTCTTC
size: .; V: TRBV27; J: TRBJ1-1; D: .; CDR3: CASGGAVMNTEAFF; DNA: TGTGCCAGCGGGGGGGCCGTCATGAACACTGAAGCTTTCTTT
size: .; V: TRBV10-3; J: TRBJ1-2; D: .; CDR3: CATRGNSQDYGYTF; DNA: TGTGCCACCCGGGGTAACAGTCAAGACTATGGCTACACCTTC
size: .; V: TRBV19; J: TRBJ2-5; D: .; CDR3: CASMEGGIQETQYF; DNA: TGTGCCAGTATGGAGGGGGGGATTCAAGAGACCCAGTACTTC
size: .; V: TRBV4-1; J: TRBJ2-3; D: TRBD2; CDR3: CASSQAALAGGRDTQYF; DNA: TGCGCCAGCAGCCAAGCAGCGCTAGCGGGAGGAAGAGATACGCAGTATTTT
size: .; V: TRBV3-1/TRBV3-2; J: TRBJ1-1; D: .; CDR3: CASSQGAGMNTEAFF; DNA: TGTGCCAGCAGCCAAGGGGCAGGGATGAACACTGAAGCTTTCTTT
size: .; V: TRBV3-1/TRBV3-2; J: TRBJ2-1; D: .; CDR3: CASSHPGQYFYNEQFF; DNA: TGTGCCAGCAGCCACCCTGGACAGTACTTTTACAATGAGCAGTTCTTC
size: .; V: TRBV6-1; J: TRBJ1-5; D: .; CDR3: CASSERQGTYSNQPQHF; DNA: TGTGCCAGCAGTGAAAGGCAGGGAACTTATAGCAATCAGCCCCAGCATTTT
size: .; V: TRBV5-1; J: TRBJ1-5; D: .; CDR3: CASSLEGGAGNQPQHF; DNA: TGCGCCAGCAGCTTGGAGGGGGGGGCTGGCAATCAGCCCCAGCATTTT
size: few; V: TRBV9; J: TRBJ1-2; D: TRBD1; CDR3: CASSVGLQGPSNYGYTF; DNA: TGTGCCAGCAGCGTAGGCTTACAGGGGCCTTCTAACTATGGCTACACCTTC
size: .; V: TRBV6-4; J: TRBJ1-2; D: .; CDR3: CASSSIGRIRGYGYTF; DNA: TGTGCCAGCAGTTCAATAGGTAGGATACGGGGCTATGGCTACACCTTC
size: .; V: TRBV12-5; J: TRBJ1-2; D: .; CDR3: CASGLVLYSFNYGYTF; DNA: TGTGCTAGTGGTTTGGTCCTTTACAGCTTTAACTATGGCTACACCTTC
size: .; V: TRBV29-1; J: TRBJ2-5; D: .; CDR3: CSAALRGSETQYF; DNA: TGCAGCGCCGCCTTAAGGGGCTCCGAGACCCAGTACTTC
size: .; V: TRBV29-1; J: TRBJ1-2; D: TRBD1; CDR3: CSVARTGAYGYTF; DNA: TGCAGCGTGGCCCGGACAGGGGCTTATGGCTACACCTTC
size: .; V: TRBV11-2; J: TRBJ2-5; D: TRBD2; CDR3: CASSSSGRSWETQYF; DNA: TGTGCCAGCAGTTCCAGCGGGAGGTCGTGGGAGACCCAGTACTTC
size: .; V: TRBV11-3; J: TRBJ2-3; D: TRBD2; CDR3: CASSLGSGFQIDTQYF; DNA: TGTGCCAGCAGCTTAGGTAGCGGGTTTCAGATAGATACGCAGTATTTT
size: few; V: TRBV6-5; J: TRBJ2-3; D: .; CDR3: CASSRRDSDTQYF; DNA: TGTGCCAGCAGTCGCAGGGACTCAGATACGCAGTATTTT
size: .; V: TRBV2; J: TRBJ2-2; D: .; CDR3: CASSERSGVSGELFF; DNA: TGTGCCAGCAGCGAAAGGTCGGGAGTGTCCGGGGAGCTGTTTTTT
size: .; V: TRBV7-2; J: TRBJ1-2; D: .; CDR3: CASSLMTTAYGYTF; DNA: TGTGCCAGCAGCCTAATGACAACTGCCTATGGCTACACCTTC
size: .; V: TRBV29-1; J: TRBJ2-5; D: TRBD1; CDR3: CSVDGTGEETQYF; DNA: TGCAGCGTCGACGGGACAGGGGAAGAGACCCAGTACTTC
size: once; V: TRBV3-1/TRBV3-2; J: TRBJ2-3; D: .; CDR3: CASSHFGTDTQYF; DNA: TGTGCCAGCAGCCATTTCGGGACAGATACGCAGTATTTT
size: .; V: TRBV11-1; J: TRBJ1-6; D: .; CDR3: CASSFSPADSPLHF; DNA: TGTGCCAGCAGCTTCTCCCCAGCGGATTCACCCCTCCACTTT
size: .; V: TRBV5-5; J: TRBJ1-2; D: .; CDR3: CASSLGLEVYGYTF; DNA: TGTGCCAGCAGCTTGGGCTTGGAGGTCTATGGCTACACCTTC
size: .; V: TRBV10-2; J: TRBJ1-2; D: .; CDR3: CASSESGSPNYGYTF; DNA: TGCGCCAGCAGTGAGTCCGGTTCCCCAAACTATGGCTACACCTTC
size: .; V: TRBV2; J: TRBJ2-3; D: .; CDR3: CASIYSPTDTQYF; DNA: TGTGCCAGCATCTACTCCCCCACAGATACGCAGTATTTT
size: once; V: TRBV9; J: TRBJ2-5; D: TRBD1; CDR3: CASNIGQGETQYF; DNA: TGTGCCAGCAACATAGGACAGGGAGAGACCCAGTACTTC
size: .; V: TRBV7-2; J: TRBJ2-7; D: .; CDR3: CASSNRDLGREQYF; DNA: TGTGCCAGCAGCAACCGGGACCTTGGGAGGGAGCAGTACTTC
size: .; V: TRBV5-1; J: TRBJ2-3; D: TRBD2; CDR3: CASSLEGREDTQYF; DNA: TGCGCCAGCAGCTTGGAGGGGCGGGAGGATACGCAGTATTTT
size: few; V: TRBV4-1; J: TRBJ2-7; D: .; CDR3: CASSPRTAYEQYF; DNA: TGCGCCAGCAGCCCGAGGACAGCCTACGAGCAGTACTTC
size: once; V: TRBV5-1; J: TRBJ2-1; D: .; CDR3: CASSGGAAGGYNEQFF; DNA: TGCGCCAGCAGCGGCGGGGCGGCAGGGGGCTACAATGAGCAGTTCTTC
size: .; V: TRBV7-9; J: TRBJ2-2; D: .; CDR3: CATKIPTVTGELFF; DNA: TGTGCCACCAAGATCCCGACAGTCACCGGGGAGCTGTTTTTT
size: .; V: TRBV19; J: TRBJ2-5; D: .; CDR3: CASSNTGTPQETQYF; DNA: TGTGCCAGTAGTAATACCGGGACACCACAAGAGACCCAGTACTTC
size: .; V: TRBV5-1; J: TRBJ2-1; D: TRBD1; CDR3: CASSSGTGFYNEQFF; DNA: TGCGCCAGCAGCTCCGGGACAGGGTTCTACAATGAGCAGTTCTTC
size: .; V: TRBV10-3; J: TRBJ2-1; D: TRBD1; CDR3: CAINKGQGRNTNEQFF; DNA: TGTGCCATCAATAAGGGACAGGGGAGAAATACCAATGAGCAGTTCTTC
size: .; V: TRBV7-9; J: TRBJ1-5; D: .; CDR3: CASGPGEPHQPQHF; DNA: TGTGCCAGCGGACCGGGAGAGCCACATCAGCCCCAGCATTTT
size: .; V: TRBV6-5; J: TRBJ1-2; D: TRBD1; CDR3: CASSPIGQGRRYTF; DNA: TGTGCCAGCAGTCCGATCGGACAGGGGCGTCGCTACACCTTC
size: .; V: TRBV21-1; J: TRBJ2-5; D: .; CDR3: CASSKGGRRYQETQYF; DNA: TGTGCCAGCAGCAAAGGGGGGCGGAGGTACCAAGAGACCCAGTACTTC
size: .; V: TRBV5-4; J: TRBJ2-6; D: TRBD2; CDR3: CASSPGGSPPTGANVLTF; DNA: TGTGCCAGCAGCCCCGGGGGGTCCCCCCCCACTGGGGCCAACGTCCTGACTTTC
size: .; V: TRBV7-6; J: TRBJ2-5; D: .; CDR3: CASSLAARGQETQYF; DNA: TGTGCCAGCAGCTTAGCAGCCAGGGGACAAGAGACCCAGTACTTC
size: .; V: TRBV27; J: TRBJ2-2; D: .; CDR3: CASSPVPGDKLFF; DNA: TGTGCCAGCAGCCCTGTTCCCGGGGATAAGCTGTTTTTT
size: .; V: TRBV7-9; J: TRBJ2-1; D: TRBD1; CDR3: CASSLILTGGRNEQFF; DNA: TGTGCCAGCAGCTTAATTCTGACAGGGGGACGAAATGAGCAGTTCTTC
size: .; V: TRBV19; J: TRBJ1-1; D: TRBD1; CDR3: CASSPRQGHTEAFF; DNA: TGTGCCAGTAGTCCTCGACAGGGACACACTGAAGCTTTCTTT
size: .; V: TRBV29-1; J: TRBJ1-1; D: .; CDR3: CSVDQNEAFF; DNA: TGCAGCGTTGACCAAAATGAAGCTTTCTTT
size: few; V: TRBV5-1; J: TRBJ1-6; D: .; CDR3: CASSLEVPGDPYNSPLHF; DNA: TGCGCCAGCAGCTTGGAGGTCCCAGGGGACCCCTATAATTCACCCCTCCACTTT
size: once; V: TRBV7-8; J: TRBJ1-5; D: TRBD1; CDR3: CASSSQGKGSNQPQHF; DNA: TGTGCCAGCAGCTCACAGGGGAAGGGTAGCAATCAGCCCCAGCATTTT
size: .; V: TRBV3-1/TRBV3-2; J: TRBJ1-1; D: .; CDR3: CASSQFGGGTEAFF; DNA: TGTGCCAGCAGCCAGTTCGGGGGGGGTACTGAAGCTTTCTTT
size: .; V: TRBV5-6; J: TRBJ1-1; D: TRBD1; CDR3: CASSSNRGPRAFF; DNA: TGTGCCAGCAGCTCGAACAGGGGCCCGCGAGCTTTCTTT
size: .; V: TRBV7-6; J: TRBJ1-1; D: .; CDR3: CASSLARGSYTEAFF; DNA: TGTGCCAGCAGCTTAGCGCGAGGGAGTTACACTGAAGCTTTCTTT
size: once; V: TRBV12-3/TRBV12-4; J: TRBJ1-5; D: .; CDR3: CASSSAEPQHF; DNA: TGTGCCAGCAGTTCGGCGGAGCCCCAGCATTTT
size: few; V: TRBV6-2/TRBV6-3; J: TRBJ1-2; D: TRBD1; CDR3: CASSQGQDYGYTF; DNA: TGTGCCAGCAGCCAAGGACAGGACTATGGCTACACCTTC